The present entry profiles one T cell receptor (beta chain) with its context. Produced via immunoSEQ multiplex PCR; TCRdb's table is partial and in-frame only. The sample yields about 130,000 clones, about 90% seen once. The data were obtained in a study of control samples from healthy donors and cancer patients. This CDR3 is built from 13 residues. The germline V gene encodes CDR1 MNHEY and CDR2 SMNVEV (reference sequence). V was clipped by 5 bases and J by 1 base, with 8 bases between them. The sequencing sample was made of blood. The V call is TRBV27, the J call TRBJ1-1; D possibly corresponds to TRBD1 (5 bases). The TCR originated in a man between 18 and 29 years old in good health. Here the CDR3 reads CASSLDKNTEAFF. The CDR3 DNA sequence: TGTGCCAGCAGTCTGGACAAGAACACTGAAGCTTTCTTT.